The 29 T cell receptor beta chains in this list originate from one sample, sequenced in a study of CD8 T cells in ankylosing spondylitis. In TCRdb, the 5' RACE reads were re-called with MiXCR into one record per CDR3 protein. The table has about 340,000 distinct CDR3 sequences, 20% seen once; the top ten hold 13%. The sequencing input was blood, either unsorted or a sorted T cell fraction (not recorded which). Every receptor here comes from a male donor with ankylosing spondylitis or in good health (not recorded which).

This rearrangement joins TRBV5-6 to TRBJ2-7; D not certain. This CDR3 region has 14 residues. CDR1 is SGHDT, CDR2 YYEEEE, per germline. V gave up 0 bases and J gave up 3 bases, with 10 bases separating them. CDR3 coding DNA: TGTGCCAGCAGCTTGGCAGCCAGGTACTACGAGCAGTACTTC. It encodes CASSLAARYYEQYF.

This clonotype was counted only a few times. The rearrangement links TRBV6-4 to TRBJ1-5; D call uncertain. The CDR3 is made up of 13 amino acids. Deletions cut 6 bases from V and 6 bases from J, with 12 bases between. Germline V gene data show CDR1 as MRHNA and CDR2 as SNTAGT. CDR3 residues: CASRTFPFQPQHF. CDR3 DNA: TGTGCCAGCAGAACTTTTCCCTTTCAGCCCCAGCATTTT.

The chain is built from TRBV11-2 and TRBJ2-3; D uncertain. This CDR3 is built from 17 residues. V lost 1 base to trimming and J lost 4 bases, with 18 bases between them. CDR1 is SGHAT, CDR2 FQNNGV, per germline. The CDR3 DNA follows: TGTGCCAGCAGCTTAGGTCCAATGTCGCCGTCGGCAGATACGCAGTATTTT. This sequence encodes CASSLGPMSPSADTQYF.

This chain joins TRBV12-3 or TRBV12-4 and TRBJ2-3; D unclear. The V end was cut by 11 bases, the J end by 4 bases, with 10 bases between. This CDR3 has 11 amino acids. CDR3 bases: TGTGCCTCTCTGGTCTCAGATACGCAGTATTTT. Its protein is CASLVSDTQYF.

The genes are TRBV21-1 and TRBJ2-1; the table calls TRBD2, which could not be checked here. TRBV21-1 counts as a pseudogene. The CDR3 covers 21 residues. The DNA of the CDR3 is TGTGCCAGCAGCGCCATGATTCCGGGACTAGCGGGGCTCCGGGCGGGTAATGAGCAGTTCTTC. Its protein product is CASSAMIPGLAGLRAGNEQFF.

This clonotype was observed a few times. The chain recombines TRBV7-9 with TRBJ2-5, with D unresolved. Germline CDR1 and CDR2: SEHNR and FQNEAQ (reference sequence). CDR3 size: 13 residues. V was cut by 4 bases and J by 5 bases, with 11 bases left in between. The CDR3 nucleotides read TGTGCCAGCAGCTCCGGGTTTGGGGAGACCCAGTACTTC. It yields the protein CASSSGFGETQYF.

This clonotype was seen a handful of times. The gene calls are TRBV7-9 and TRBJ1-1, with D possibly TRBD1 on 6 matching bases. The CDR3 runs to 14 residues. Trimming stripped 7 bases from V and 4 bases from J, with 16 bases between. Germline-derived CDR1 and CDR2 are SEHNR and FQNEAQ (reference sequence). As DNA, the CDR3 is TGTGCCAGCACCTGGGCCAGGGGAGGCACTGAAGCTTTCTTT. Protein sequence: CASTWARGGTEAFF.

The chain uses TRBV30 and TRBJ2-7, with D possibly TRBD2 on 6 matching bases. The V and J ends lost 1 base and 3 bases respectively, with 16 bases between them. Germline V gene data show CDR1 as GTSNPN and CDR2 as SVGIG (reference sequence). The CDR3 loop spans 15 amino acids. The chain's CDR3 is CAWSGPRDSRYEQYF. The CDR3, as DNA: TGTGCCTGGAGTGGACCCCGGGACTCCCGCTACGAGCAGTACTTC.

This clonotype was seen a few times. The CDR3 reads CSARVGPLSSPLHF. CDR3 nucleotides: TGCAGTGCTAGAGTGGGCCCCCTTTCTTCACCCCTCCACTTT. The V call is TRBV20-1, the J call TRBJ1-6; no clear D gene. This CDR3 spans 14 amino acids. Looked up from germline, CDR1 is DFQATT and CDR2 is SNEGSKA (reference sequence). Trimming shortened V by 1 base and J by 9 bases, and 13 bases separated the two germline ends.

On this clonotype: A much larger clone lies a single base off, so this may be a read error. The chain has TRBV6-5 and TRBJ2-2; TRBD2 might be the D (6 bases). Deletions cut 1 base from V and 6 bases from J, with 6 bases between. Germline V gene sequence: CDR1 MNHEY, CDR2 SVGAGI. This CDR3 contains 13 residues. CDR3 amino acids: CASSYWEAGELFF. The CDR3 DNA is TGTGCCAGCAGTTACTGGGAGGCCGGGGAGCTGTTTTTT.

This clonotype showed up just a few times. The gene calls are TRBV19 and TRBJ2-3; D may be TRBD2 (6 bases). Trimming left V 9 bases short and J 6 bases short, with 13 bases between. Germline values: CDR1 LNHDA, CDR2 SQIVND (reference sequence). The CDR3 is 12 amino acids. Written as DNA, the CDR3 is TGTGCCAGCAGGGACTTTCAGGATACGCAGTATTTT. Its translation is CASRDFQDTQYF.

This clonotype was observed a handful of times. V usage is TRBV10-3 and J usage is TRBJ2-2; tentative D call: TRBD1 (5 bases). V was cut by 11 bases and J by 1 base, with 14 bases left in between. Germline V gene sequence: CDR1 ENHRY, CDR2 SYGVKD. CDR3 length: 14 residues. The DNA of the CDR3 is TGTGCCTCGACCGAGACAGAGAACACCGGGGAGCTGTTTTTT. Encoded protein: CASTETENTGELFF.

This clonotype has a count of ten or more. The rearrangement uses TRBV3-1 and TRBJ2-1; 8 bases agree with TRBD2. The J segment lost 4 bases and the V segment lost 1 base, leaving 6 bases of the junction unmatched. Germline V gene lookup returns CDR1 LGHDT and CDR2 YNNKEL (reference sequence). The CDR3 covers 16 residues. The CDR3 bases are TGTGCCAGCAGCCAAGCGGGTAGCGGGATTTACAATGAGCAGTTCTTC. This gives the protein CASSQAGSGIYNEQFF.

The chain employs TRBV9 and TRBJ2-1; D may be TRBD2 (5 bases). V lost 2 bases, J lost 2 bases, and 8 bases lay in between. Germline loops: CDR1 SGDLS, CDR2 YYNGEE. The CDR3 extends over 14 amino acids. CDR3 DNA sequence: TGTGCCAGCAGCGTCGGGAATCCCTACAATGAGCAGTTCTTC. Translation: CASSVGNPYNEQFF.

This chain links TRBV7-8 with TRBJ2-5; tentative D call: TRBD2 (6 bases). Between the trimmed V and J ends, which lost 0 bases and 2 bases, there was a span of 22 bases. The CDR3 has 19 amino acids. Germline assignment: CDR1 SGHVS and CDR2 FQNEAQ. The CDR3 region is CASSLATGERPLRQETQYF. Written as DNA, the CDR3 is TGTGCCAGCAGCTTAGCAACGGGGGAGAGACCCCTAAGACAAGAGACCCAGTACTTC.

This clonotype was observed a handful of times. The chain links TRBV27 to TRBJ2-2; no firm D call. Trimming pared 7 bases from V and 6 bases from J, leaving 9 bases between. Per the germline V gene, CDR1 is MNHEY and CDR2 is SMNVEV (reference sequence). The CDR3 sequence is 12 residues long. CDR3 DNA sequence: TGTGCCAGCACCACGAGTCCCGGGGAGCTGTTTTTT. Translation: CASTTSPGELFF.

This clonotype was found a few times. The J gene is TRBJ2-7, the V gene TRBV5-6; no clear D. The CDR3 is 12 amino acids. Germline-derived CDR1 and CDR2 are SGHDT and YYEEEE. Trimming shortened V by 3 bases and J by 0 bases, and 4 bases separated the two germline ends. CDR3 coding DNA: TGTGCCAGCAGCTCCTACTCCTACGAGCAGTACTTC. Translated: CASSSYSYEQYF.

This clonotype was picked up a small number of times. The J gene is TRBJ2-3, the V gene TRBV7-4, with a weak D call TRBD1 (6 bases). V lost 5 bases and J lost 2, with 17 bases in between. Germline lookup yields CDR1 SGHVT and CDR2 SQSDAQ. The CDR3 runs 16 residues. CDR3 sequence (DNA): TGTGCCAGCAGCCCAATCAGGGGAGCCAACACAGATACGCAGTATTTT. Translating gives CASSPIRGANTDTQYF.

The rearrangement links TRBV10-3 to TRBJ2-7; D possibly matches TRBD1 or TRBD2 (5 bases each). The V end was cut by 3 bases, the J end by 6 bases, with 12 bases between. This CDR3 comprises 13 residues. Germline V gene data show CDR1 as ENHRY and CDR2 as SYGVKD. CDR3 sequence: CAISEGTLSEQYF. CDR3 bases: TGTGCCATCAGTGAAGGGACCCTTTCCGAGCAGTACTTC.

The J gene is TRBJ2-2, the V gene TRBV7-9; unclear D gene. V was shortened by 0 bases and J by 6 bases, with 14 bases between the two germline ends. CDR1 is SEHNR, CDR2 FQNEAQ, per germline (reference sequence). The CDR3 length is 16 residues. DNA of the CDR3: TGTGCCAGCAGCTTAGCAGGGCAGTTCGTCCCCGGGGAGCTGTTTTTT. It specifies CASSLAGQFVPGELFF.

The sample holds a few counts of this clonotype. The chain carries TRBV27 and TRBJ2-3, with a tentative D call TRBD2 (5 bases). Trimming removed 0 bases from V and 3 bases from J, with 10 bases in between. Looked up from germline, CDR1 is MNHEY and CDR2 is SMNVEV (reference sequence). This CDR3 has 15 amino acids. The CDR3 bases are TGTGCCAGCAGTTTATCTATAGCGATAACAGATACGCAGTATTTT. Residues: CASSLSIAITDTQYF.

This rearrangement joins TRBV4-1 to TRBJ2-7, with D perhaps TRBD1 (6 bases). The germline gives CDR1 MGHRA, CDR2 YSYEKL. V gave up 0 bases and J gave up 2 bases, with 8 bases separating them. There are 14 residues in the CDR3. DNA for the CDR3: TGCGCCAGCAGCCAAGACAGGGGTCCCTACGAGCAGTACTTC. It specifies CASSQDRGPYEQYF.

The chain is built from TRBV3-1 and TRBJ2-5; D call uncertain. The CDR3 loop spans 16 amino acids. CDR1 and CDR2 from the germline V gene are LGHDT and YNNKEL (reference sequence). Deletions cut 0 bases from V and 2 bases from J, with 13 bases between. The CDR3 is CASSQDLMGRQETQYF. CDR3 DNA sequence: TGTGCCAGCAGCCAAGATTTGATGGGCAGGCAAGAGACCCAGTACTTC.

J is TRBJ2-7 and V is TRBV12-3 or TRBV12-4; 10 bases are shared with TRBD1. The ends lost 7 bases at V and 3 bases at J; junction bases unmatched: 12. This CDR3 is 16 amino acids long. The CDR3 region is CASITTGTGADYEQYF. CDR3 DNA sequence: TGTGCCAGCATTACAACCGGGACAGGGGCCGACTACGAGCAGTACTTC.

This clonotype appeared many times. V and J are TRBV10-3 and TRBJ2-7, with D perhaps TRBD1 (6 bases). Trimming took 6 bases from V and 3 from J, leaving 15 bases between them. The germline gives CDR1 ENHRY, CDR2 SYGVKD. The CDR3 is 14 amino acids. The CDR3 sequence: CAIRAGEGGYEQYF. CDR3 nucleotides: TGTGCCATCAGGGCAGGGGAAGGGGGCTACGAGCAGTACTTC.

The chain uses TRBV14 and TRBJ2-7; 8 bases are shared with TRBD2. Looked up from germline, CDR1 is SGHDN and CDR2 is FVKESK. The CDR3 covers 15 residues. V was pared by 1 base and J by 0 bases, with 2 bases of the junction left unmatched. The CDR3 is CASSQAGGPSYEQYF. In DNA form, the CDR3 reads TGTGCCAGCAGCCAAGCGGGGGGGCCCTCCTACGAGCAGTACTTC. The variable domain in full, with the rest retrieved from reference TRBV14 and TRBJ2-7, is EAGVTQFPSHSVIEKGQTVTLRCDPISGHDNLYWYRRVMGKEIKFLLHFVKESKQDESGMPNNRFLAERTGGTYSTLKVQPAELEDSGVYFCASSQAGGPSYEQYFGPGTRLTVT.

This clonotype turned up a few times. The chain joins TRBV27 to TRBJ2-7; 9 bases agree with TRBD2. The V gene end was trimmed by 7 bases and the J gene end by 0 bases; junction bases not matched to a gene: 4. CDR1 and CDR2 (germline): MNHEY, SMNVEV (reference sequence). The CDR3 is 14 amino acids. CDR3 bases: TGTGCCAGCAAACCGGGACTAGCCTCCTACGAGCAGTACTTC. This gives the protein CASKPGLASYEQYF.

This clonotype has more than one count but fewer than ten. The J gene is TRBJ1-1, the V gene TRBV12-3 or TRBV12-4, with unresolved D. The CDR3 totals 12 residues. Trimming removed 3 bases at V and 8 bases at J, with 10 bases between. The CDR3 here is CASSLSRREAFF. CDR3 nucleotide sequence: TGTGCCAGCAGTTTGAGTCGGAGGGAAGCTTTCTTT.

This clonotype was seen a few times. The chain recombines TRBV30 with TRBJ2-7, with D perhaps matching TRBD1 (6 bases). Germline V CDR1 and CDR2: GTSNPN, SVGIG (reference sequence). The V end was cut by 5 bases, the J end by 1 base, with 9 bases between. This CDR3 has 12 amino acids. This CDR3 is CAWGQPSYEQYF. The DNA of the CDR3 is TGTGCCTGGGGACAGCCATCCTACGAGCAGTACTTC.